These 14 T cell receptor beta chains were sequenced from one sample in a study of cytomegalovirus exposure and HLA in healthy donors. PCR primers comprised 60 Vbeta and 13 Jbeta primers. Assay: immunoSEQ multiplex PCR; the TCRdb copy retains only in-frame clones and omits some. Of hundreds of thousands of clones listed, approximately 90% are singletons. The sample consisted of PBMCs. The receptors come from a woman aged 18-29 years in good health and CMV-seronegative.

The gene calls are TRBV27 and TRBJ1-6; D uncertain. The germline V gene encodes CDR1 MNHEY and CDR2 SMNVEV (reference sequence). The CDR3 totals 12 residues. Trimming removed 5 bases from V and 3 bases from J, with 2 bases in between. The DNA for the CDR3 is TGTGCCAGCAGTCGCTATAATTCACCCCTCCACTTT. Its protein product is CASSRYNSPLHF.

CDR3 nucleotide sequence: TGTGCCAGCAGTTGGGACAGGGCTTTCTTT. As protein: CASSWDRAFF. V and J are TRBV6-6 and TRBJ1-1, with 8 bases aligning to TRBD1. The CDR3 spans 10 residues. V shed 4 bases and J 11 bases; nucleotides not matched to a gene: 0. Per germline, CDR1 MNHNY and CDR2 SVGAGI (reference sequence).

The CDR3 sequence: CASSVTGGRTEAFF. CDR3 coding DNA: TGTGCCAGCAGCGTAACAGGGGGCCGGACTGAAGCTTTCTTT. The V and J genes are TRBV6-6 and TRBJ1-1; 9 bases fit TRBD1. In germline, CDR1 is MNHNY, CDR2 SVGAGI (reference sequence). With V trimmed by 6 bases and J by 5 bases, 7 bases remained unmatched. The CDR3 contains 14 residues.

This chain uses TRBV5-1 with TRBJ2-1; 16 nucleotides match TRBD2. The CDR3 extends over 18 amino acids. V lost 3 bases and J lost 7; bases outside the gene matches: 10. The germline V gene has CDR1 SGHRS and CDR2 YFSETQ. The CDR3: CASSYGTSGGAGGNEQFF. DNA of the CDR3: TGCGCCAGCAGCTACGGGACTAGCGGGGGGGCCGGGGGGAATGAGCAGTTCTTC.

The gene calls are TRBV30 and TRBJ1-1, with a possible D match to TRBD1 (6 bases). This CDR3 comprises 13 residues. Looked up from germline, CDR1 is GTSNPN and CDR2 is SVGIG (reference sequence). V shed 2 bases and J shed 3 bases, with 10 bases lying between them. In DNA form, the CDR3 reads TGTGCCTGGAGTAAACAGGGAGACACTGAAGCTTTCTTT. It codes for CAWSKQGDTEAFF.

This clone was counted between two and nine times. The chain's CDR3 is CASSVQSYNEQYF. In DNA, the CDR3 is TGTGCCAGCAGTGTACAGAGCTACAACGAGCAGTACTTC. The chain uses TRBV2 and TRBJ2-7; the D is unclear. Trimming pared 4 bases from V and 5 bases from J, leaving 12 bases between. CDR1 and CDR2 from the germline V gene are SNHLY and FYNNEI. CDR3 size: 13 residues.

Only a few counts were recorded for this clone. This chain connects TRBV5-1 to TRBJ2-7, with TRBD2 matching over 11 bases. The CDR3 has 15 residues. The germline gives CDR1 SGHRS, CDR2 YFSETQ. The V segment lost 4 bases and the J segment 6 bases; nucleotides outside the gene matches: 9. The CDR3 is CASSGTSGSLGEQYF. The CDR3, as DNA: TGCGCCAGCAGCGGGACTAGCGGATCCTTGGGCGAGCAGTACTTC.

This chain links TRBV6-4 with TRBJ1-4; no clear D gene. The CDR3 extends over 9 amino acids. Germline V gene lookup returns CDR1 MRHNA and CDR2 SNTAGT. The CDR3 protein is CGAGEKLFF. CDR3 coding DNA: TGTGGGGCGGGGGAAAAACTGTTTTTT.

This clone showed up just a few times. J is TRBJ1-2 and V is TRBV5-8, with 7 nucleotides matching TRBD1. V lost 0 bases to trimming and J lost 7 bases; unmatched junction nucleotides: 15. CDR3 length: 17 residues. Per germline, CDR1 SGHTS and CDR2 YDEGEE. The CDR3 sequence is CASSLATGAVYYGGYTF. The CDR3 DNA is TGTGCCAGCAGCTTGGCCACAGGGGCGGTGTACTATGGTGGCTACACCTTC.

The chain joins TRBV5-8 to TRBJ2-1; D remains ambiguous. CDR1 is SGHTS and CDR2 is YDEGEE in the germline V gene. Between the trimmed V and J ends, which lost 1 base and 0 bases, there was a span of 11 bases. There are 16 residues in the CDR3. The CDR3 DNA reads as TGTGCCAGCAGCTTGCTCACGGTGAACTCCTACAATGAGCAGTTCTTC. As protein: CASSLLTVNSYNEQFF.

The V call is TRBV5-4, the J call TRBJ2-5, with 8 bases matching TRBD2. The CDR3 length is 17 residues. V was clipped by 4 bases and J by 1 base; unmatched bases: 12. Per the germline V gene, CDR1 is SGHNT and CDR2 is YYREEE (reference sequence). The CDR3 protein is CASSPGGAQGLQETQYF. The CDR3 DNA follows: TGTGCCAGCAGCCCCGGGGGGGCGCAGGGCCTCCAAGAGACCCAGTACTTC.

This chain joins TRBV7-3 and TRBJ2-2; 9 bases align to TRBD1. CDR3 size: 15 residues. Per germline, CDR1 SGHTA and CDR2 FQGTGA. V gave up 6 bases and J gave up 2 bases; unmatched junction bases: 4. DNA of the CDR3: TGTGCCAGCAGTTCGGGACAGGGTAACACCGGGGAGCTGTTTTTT. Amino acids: CASSSGQGNTGELFF.

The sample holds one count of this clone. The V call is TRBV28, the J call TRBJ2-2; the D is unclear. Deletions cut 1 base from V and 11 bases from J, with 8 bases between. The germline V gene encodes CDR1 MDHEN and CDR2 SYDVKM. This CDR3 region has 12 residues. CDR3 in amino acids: CASSLSTTELFF. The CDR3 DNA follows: TGTGCCAGCAGTTTATCGACGACAGAGCTGTTTTTT.

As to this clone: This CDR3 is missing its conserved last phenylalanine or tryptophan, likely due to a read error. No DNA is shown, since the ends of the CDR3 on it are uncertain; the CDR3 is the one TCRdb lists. CDR3 protein: CARRGLAG. This chain connects TRBV19 to TRBJ2-3; the D call of TRBD2 is as the table states it, not checked on the DNA. The CDR3 comprises 8 residues, both ends counted. Per the germline V gene, CDR1 is LNHDA and CDR2 is SQIVND (reference sequence).